The clone carrying this T cell receptor (beta chain) occurred many times. As yet, its antigen is unknown. Looked up from germline, CDR1 is MNHEY and CDR2 is SMNVEV (reference sequence). V shed 3 bases and J 6 bases; nucleotides not matched to a gene: 1. There are 14 residues in the CDR3. The data derive from a study of early T cells in non-severe SARS-CoV-2 infection. For the study at large: Sequenced material consisted of bulk RNA (from unsorted whole blood), and chains were unpaired. Study results and limitations: Reliance on VDJdb matching favored anti-spike CD8 responses; private and CD4 specificities were missed.

Tagging with unique molecular identifiers was applied to individual cDNA molecules. In TCRdb, the 5' RACE reads were re-called with MiXCR into one record per CDR3 protein. The repertoire has about 69,000 distinct CDR3 sequences, around 15% of them found once; the top ten carry over 11%. The sample taken for sequencing was whole blood. The rearrangement links TRBV27 to TRBJ2-3; 12 positions agree with TRBD2. The sequence came from an adult who was a healthcare worker with PCR-confirmed SARS-CoV-2 infection or an uninfected control (not recorded which). The CDR3 sequence: CASSFTSGGDTQYF. DNA of the CDR3: TGTGCCAGCAGTTTTACTAGCGGGGGGGATACGCAGTATTTT.